Reported below is one T cell receptor beta chain. Its recognized antigen is unknown. Base-call qualities are not available, and no considerably larger clone is one nucleotide away. The immunoSEQ Assay, a bias-controlled multiplex PCR, was used to amplify TCRbeta CDR3 regions from genomic DNA. Per the authors' processing: Within the assay, amplification of reference gene primers was used to estimate how many nucleated cells each sample contained. Sequence reads were collapsed and filtered to measure the absolute abundance of every unique TCRbeta CDR3 rearrangement. For each sample, productive Simpson clonality was calculated as the square root of Simpson's diversity index across productive rearrangements. TCRdb limited this immuneACCESS table to in-frame rearrangements with V and J called. A share of clones is missing; checked studies link under half to unresolved V genes, and the rest is unexplained. V, J and clone size are taken as reported in that table, and D and trimming were inferred from the DNA itself. The sample table lists roughly 200,000 clones, approximately 80% of them with a count of one. Roughly 1.4% of the sample is taken by the ten largest.

Whole blood was collected in K2EDTA tubes by collaborating institutions according to the institutions' own protocols. For TCRbeta analysis, collaborators shipped samples as frozen whole blood, isolated PBMCs, or DNA extracted from either of those sample types. Here V drops 6 bases and J drops 3 bases, and the junction holds 7 bases not matched to any gene. CDR3 length: 15 amino acids, cysteine to phenylalanine. Just the 45-base CDR3 DNA is kept, in frame starting at base 1. As encoded in the germline V gene, CDR1 is MNHEY while CDR2 is SVGAGI. The data stem from a study of blood T cell repertoires in COVID-19 (dated by TCRdb to the early 2020s). A note on the overall study: Collaborator samples came from the United States, Italy and Spain and covered acute and convalescent phases of COVID-19. The prospective study material was composed of cDNA or gDNA derived from T cells, B-cell-depleted T cells, or PBMCs. Deeply sampled blood TCRbeta repertoires from subjects exposed to, actively infected with, or recovered from COVID-19 were included in the dataset. The repertoires were released in a freely available public database intended as a resource for research on the immune response to SARS-CoV-2. Samples were obtained from the ongoing ImmuneRACE study (first 160 participants) and from 1,254 subjects provided by 6 global collaborators. A de-identified subject ID, COVID-19 status, age in years and sex were almost always included in the sample metadata. Where HLA class I and class II types were available, the types were taken from metadata supplied by the sample provider, not from assay-based typing. Broader findings and caveats from the paper: The amount of clinical and demographic metadata varied by source and participant and was provided uncurated.

Material: peripheral blood. The source is a human donor in a cohort sampled during active COVID-19. The rearrangement joined TRBV6-5 to TRBJ1-5; 8 of the junction bases match TRBD1. The bases read TGTGCCAGCAGGTCCCAGGGGGCTCTCAATCAGCCCCAGCATTTT. This is translated as CASRSQGALNQPQHF.